This is a list of T cell receptor beta chains from one sample in a study of OX40 agonist ivuxolimab in advanced cancers. Sequenced by immunoSEQ multiplex PCR; TCRdb stores in-frame clones only, minus some. The sample lists tens of thousands of clones, approximately 82% occurring once. The sample consisted of CD4+ or CD8+ T cells sorted from blood, taken in a trial of the OX40 agonist ivuxolimab. These TCRs come from an adult with an advanced solid tumor such as melanoma, head and neck, liver or kidney cancer. CDR3s include the opening cysteine and the closing phenylalanine or tryptophan. Each record gives: V gene, clone size, J gene, D gene, CDR3 DNA, CDR3 protein. D genes are given only for firm matches. The listing skips clone size in some rows; elsewhere it reads once, few, many or a size class.

V: TRBV4-3
size: -
J: TRBJ2-1
D: TRBD2
DNA: TGCGCCAGCAGCCAAGGCGTAGCGGGAGGGCCTTTAACTTACAATGAGCAGTTCTTC
CDR3: CASSQGVAGGPLTYNEQFF

V: TRBV5-1
size: once
J: TRBJ2-3
D: TRBD1
DNA: TGCGCCAGCAGCTTGGAAGGGGGCAAGGATACGCAGTATTTT
CDR3: CASSLEGGKDTQYF

V: TRBV19
size: -
J: TRBJ2-4
D: TRBD1
DNA: TGTGCCAGTACCATAACACAGGGGGCGCGGGCCAAAAACATTCAGTACTTC
CDR3: CASTITQGARAKNIQYF

V: TRBV5-1
size: -
J: TRBJ1-6
D: -
DNA: TGCGCCAGCAGCTTGGCCGTTGACCGCCGCTCCTATAATTCACCCCTCCACTTT
CDR3: CASSLAVDRRSYNSPLHF

V: TRBV18
size: once
J: TRBJ1-3
D: -
DNA: TGTGCCAGCTCGCCCCCTGGAAACACCATATATTTT
CDR3: CASSPPGNTIYF

V: TRBV5-1
size: -
J: TRBJ2-5
D: -
DNA: TGCGCCAGCAGTGTGGGCCCCTCCCAAGAGACCCAGTACTTC
CDR3: CASSVGPSQETQYF

V: TRBV7-8
size: few
J: TRBJ2-7
D: TRBD1
DNA: TGTGCCAGCAGCTCAATGACAGGGCTTATGGAGCAGTACTTC
CDR3: CASSSMTGLMEQYF

V: TRBV11-2
size: -
J: TRBJ1-2
D: TRBD1
DNA: TGTGCCAGCAGCATAGGGTGGGACAGGGTTGGCTACACCTTC
CDR3: CASSIGWDRVGYTF

V: TRBV6-4
size: few
J: TRBJ2-2
D: TRBD2
DNA: TGTGCCAGCAGTAACAAGACTAGCGGGAGGGAACTTCGTCCCGGGGAGCTGTTTTTT
CDR3: CASSNKTSGRELRPGELFF

V: TRBV7-6
size: once
J: TRBJ2-5
D: TRBD2
DNA: TGTGCCAGCAGCCCCCGGGGGGGAGAGACCCAGTACTTC
CDR3: CASSPRGGETQYF

V: TRBV9
size: -
J: TRBJ1-2
D: -
DNA: TGTGCCAGCAGCGGCGGCCCTGGATGTGGCTACACCTTC
CDR3: CASSGGPGCGYTF

V: TRBV4-1
size: -
J: TRBJ1-1
D: -
DNA: TGCGCCAGCAGCCAAGGAAAGGGAGTATGGACTGAAGCTTTCTTT
CDR3: CASSQGKGVWTEAFF

V: TRBV30
size: few
J: TRBJ2-5
D: -
DNA: TGTGCCTGGAGTGTTACGGCAAGTGGCCAGTACTTC
CDR3: CAWSVTASGQYF

V: TRBV7-9
size: -
J: TRBJ1-1
D: -
DNA: TGTGCCAGCAGCTTCGGGACGGGGGGTCCTGAAGCTTTCTTT
CDR3: CASSFGTGGPEAFF

V: TRBV7-8
size: -
J: TRBJ2-5
D: -
DNA: TGTGCCAGCAGCACCAACTCTGGGCCGCAGTACTTC
CDR3: CASSTNSGPQYF

V: TRBV14
size: -
J: TRBJ1-1
D: -
DNA: TGTGCCAGCAGGCAAGGGTCACGGACCGCATCTTTCTTT
CDR3: CASRQGSRTASFF

V: TRBV7-2
size: -
J: TRBJ1-5
D: TRBD1
DNA: TGTGCCAGCAGCACCAGGGGGGGCTGGGGCAATCAGCCCCAGCATTTT
CDR3: CASSTRGGWGNQPQHF

V: TRBV2
size: few
J: TRBJ2-7
D: -
DNA: TGTGCCAGCAGCCCCGAGAGGGAGCAGTACTTC
CDR3: CASSPEREQYF

V: TRBV4-1
size: -
J: TRBJ1-2
D: TRBD1
DNA: TGCGCCAGCAGCCAAAGTCCGGGACAGGGGCACTATGGCTACACCTTC
CDR3: CASSQSPGQGHYGYTF

V: TRBV4-1
size: -
J: TRBJ2-2
D: TRBD2
DNA: TGCGCCAGCAGCCAAGTCTGGCGGGGGGCCGGCGGGACCGGGGAGCTGTTTTTT
CDR3: CASSQVWRGAGGTGELFF

V: TRBV6-5
size: -
J: TRBJ1-4
D: -
DNA: TGTGCCTCTTTTTCGGCAACTAATGAAAAACTGTTTTTT
CDR3: CASFSATNEKLFF

V: TRBV18
size: few
J: TRBJ1-3
D: -
DNA: TGTGCCAGCTCACCACCAGCCAACTCTGGAAACACCATATATTTT
CDR3: CASSPPANSGNTIYF

V: TRBV6-6
size: -
J: TRBJ2-7
D: -
DNA: TGTGCCAGCAGTTACTCATCCCGGGGCAGCGAGCAGTACTTC
CDR3: CASSYSSRGSEQYF

V: TRBV15
size: -
J: TRBJ1-2
D: -
DNA: TGTGCCACCAGCAGAGGCAGGGGATCAAATGGCTACACCTTC
CDR3: CATSRGRGSNGYTF

V: TRBV11-3
size: -
J: TRBJ2-3
D: TRBD2
DNA: TGTGCCAGCAGCTTAGGCGCGGGAGTAATGGATACGCAGTATTTT
CDR3: CASSLGAGVMDTQYF

V: TRBV30
size: -
J: TRBJ2-3
D: -
DNA: TGTGCCTGGGCCAAAAAGGGTGCAGATACGCAGTATTTT
CDR3: CAWAKKGADTQYF

V: TRBV7-9
size: -
J: TRBJ1-4
D: TRBD1
DNA: TGTGCCAGCAGCTTAGCCAGGGGGGATGAAAAACTGTTTTTT
CDR3: CASSLARGDEKLFF

V: TRBV27
size: -
J: TRBJ2-2
D: TRBD1
DNA: TGTGCCAGCAGTAGAAAGAGGACAGGGTCGGACACCGGGGAGCTGTTTTTT
CDR3: CASSRKRTGSDTGELFF

V: TRBV19
size: -
J: TRBJ2-3
D: -
DNA: TGTGCCAGTAGTAACAGGGCTGATACGCAGTATTTT
CDR3: CASSNRADTQYF

V: TRBV15
size: -
J: TRBJ1-6
D: -
DNA: TGTGCCACCAGCAGAGATCTATCGGGGCTCGGTTCACCCCTCCACTTT
CDR3: CATSRDLSGLGSPLHF

V: TRBV9
size: -
J: TRBJ1-1
D: -
DNA: TGTGCCAGCAGCGTAGTCAGTGGGAACACTGAAGCTTTCTTT
CDR3: CASSVVSGNTEAFF

V: TRBV6-4
size: few
J: TRBJ2-1
D: TRBD2
DNA: TGTGCCAGCAGTGACGGGGGGGGCTACAATGAGCAGTTCTTC
CDR3: CASSDGGGYNEQFF

V: TRBV19
size: -
J: TRBJ1-2
D: -
DNA: TGTGCCAGTAGTATCACAGGGATCCAAAACTATGGCTACACCTTC
CDR3: CASSITGIQNYGYTF

V: TRBV5-1
size: -
J: TRBJ1-5
D: TRBD1
DNA: TGCGCCAGCAGCTACGGACAGGGGGTAAATCAGCCCCAGCATTTT
CDR3: CASSYGQGVNQPQHF

V: TRBV6-1
size: -
J: TRBJ1-1
D: TRBD1
DNA: TGTGCCAGCAGTGAGGGGACAGGGGGCGCTGAAGCTTTCTTT
CDR3: CASSEGTGGAEAFF

V: TRBV15
size: few
J: TRBJ2-7
D: TRBD1
DNA: TGTGCCACCAGCAGAGATCGGACAGGGGCCTACGAGCAGTACTTC
CDR3: CATSRDRTGAYEQYF

V: TRBV18
size: few
J: TRBJ2-5
D: TRBD2
DNA: TGTGCCAGCTCACCGGGAAGCGGGAGCGGAGAGACCCAGTACTTC
CDR3: CASSPGSGSGETQYF

V: TRBV7-9
size: -
J: TRBJ1-1
D: TRBD1
DNA: TGTGCCAGCAGCCCGGGACAGGGTGACCAAGCTTTCTTT
CDR3: CASSPGQGDQAFF

V: TRBV5-1
size: few
J: TRBJ2-5
D: TRBD2
DNA: TGCGCCAGCAGCCCAGGGACTAGCGGAGAGACCCAGTACTTC
CDR3: CASSPGTSGETQYF

V: TRBV5-1
size: -
J: TRBJ1-1
D: TRBD1
DNA: TGCGCCAGCAGCTTGGATACAGGGGTCCCTGAAGCTTTCTTT
CDR3: CASSLDTGVPEAFF

V: TRBV14
size: few
J: TRBJ1-1
D: -
DNA: TGTGCCAGCAGCCCACTGTTTAAGCGGAGGGCGGACACTGAAGCTTTCTTT
CDR3: CASSPLFKRRADTEAFF

V: TRBV18
size: -
J: TRBJ2-5
D: -
DNA: TGTGCCAGCTCACGTACCGGGGAACAAGAGACCCAGTACTTC
CDR3: CASSRTGEQETQYF

V: TRBV25-1
size: once
J: TRBJ1-2
D: -
DNA: TGTGCCAGCAGTGGTAAGAATAACTATGGCTACACCTTC
CDR3: CASSGKNNYGYTF

V: TRBV5-4
size: -
J: TRBJ2-3
D: TRBD2
DNA: TGTGCCAGCAGCCGATCAGGCGGGAGGACTTCTAGCACAGATACGCAGTATTTT
CDR3: CASSRSGGRTSSTDTQYF

V: TRBV5-1
size: once
J: TRBJ2-5
D: -
DNA: TGCGCCAGCAGCGGCCAAGAGACCCAGTACTTC
CDR3: CASSGQETQYF

V: TRBV7-8
size: -
J: TRBJ1-1
D: TRBD1
DNA: TGTGCCAGCAGCTTAGGGACAGGGGGAACAACTGAAGCTTTCTTT
CDR3: CASSLGTGGTTEAFF

V: TRBV6-1
size: -
J: TRBJ1-2
D: -
DNA: TGTGCCAGCAGCCGGGTGTCGTCGAGCTATGGCTACACCTTC
CDR3: CASSRVSSSYGYTF

V: TRBV7-3
size: -
J: TRBJ2-6
D: -
DNA: TGTGCCAGCAGCCCCGTCCCCATTCGGGCTGGGGCCAACGTCCTGACTTTC
CDR3: CASSPVPIRAGANVLTF

V: TRBV11-3
size: once
J: TRBJ2-7
D: -
DNA: TGTGCCAGCAGCTTATCTAGTTCTAACGAGCAGTACTTC
CDR3: CASSLSSSNEQYF

V: TRBV19
size: -
J: TRBJ1-1
D: -
DNA: TGTGCCAGTAGTACTGACAGGAACACTGAAGCTTTCTTT
CDR3: CASSTDRNTEAFF

V: TRBV4-3
size: -
J: TRBJ2-3
D: TRBD2
DNA: TGCGCCAGCAGCCAAGATGGGCTAGCGGCCGGCACAGATACGCAGTATTTT
CDR3: CASSQDGLAAGTDTQYF

V: TRBV7-9
size: -
J: TRBJ2-1
D: -
DNA: TGTGCCAGCAGCTTACCGGCAGTAAGCTCCTACAATGAGCAGTTCTTC
CDR3: CASSLPAVSSYNEQFF

V: TRBV5-1
size: -
J: TRBJ2-5
D: -
DNA: TGCGCCAGCAGCCCGGGACCTCAAGAGACCCAGTACTTC
CDR3: CASSPGPQETQYF

V: TRBV7-3
size: -
J: TRBJ2-1
D: -
DNA: TGTGCCAGCAGCCTTAAGGGGACCCAGGGGAGCTCCTACAATGAGCAGTTCTTC
CDR3: CASSLKGTQGSSYNEQFF

V: TRBV6-4
size: -
J: TRBJ2-6
D: -
DNA: TGTGCCAGCAGTGAACAGGGATCTGGGGCCAACGTCCTGACTTTC
CDR3: CASSEQGSGANVLTF

V: TRBV5-6
size: -
J: TRBJ2-5
D: -
DNA: TGTGCCAGCAGCTTGGAAGAGACCCAGTACTTC
CDR3: CASSLEETQYF

V: TRBV5-1
size: -
J: TRBJ1-5
D: -
DNA: TGCGCCAGCAGCTTGGGCGTAAATAGCAATCAGCCCCAGCATTTT
CDR3: CASSLGVNSNQPQHF

V: TRBV30
size: -
J: TRBJ2-7
D: -
DNA: TGTGCCTGGAGTGGGGCCTACGAGCAGTACTTC
CDR3: CAWSGAYEQYF

V: TRBV9
size: -
J: TRBJ2-1
D: -
DNA: TGTGCCAGCAGCGAAGGCAGGGAGAGGGGGAGCTCCTACAATGAGCAGTTCTTC
CDR3: CASSEGRERGSSYNEQFF

V: TRBV5-1
size: -
J: TRBJ1-5
D: -
DNA: TGCGCCAGCAGCCCGGCCCCAGGTACTAGCAATCAGCCCCAGCATTTT
CDR3: CASSPAPGTSNQPQHF